This T cell receptor (beta chain) was recorded in a study of blood T cell repertoires in COVID-19. About the study: Sites across the United States, Italy and Spain contributed samples from acute and convalescent COVID-19. The analysed material was cDNA or gDNA that came from T cells, B-cell-depleted T cells, or PBMCs.

CDR3 length equals 11 residues. V lost 6 bases and J lost 3, with 5 bases in between. In the original workflow: Reference gene primer amplification in the assay estimated nucleated cell counts. Sequencing used immunoSEQ multiplex PCR; TCRdb keeps in-frame clones, though not all of them. From that table come the V and J calls and clone size; the DNA was used to work out D and trimming. The sample holds approximately 140,000 clones, approximately 83% seen once. The sample consisted of peripheral blood. The receptor was derived from an older woman with COVID-19, enrolled during active disease. The chain links TRBV12-3 or TRBV12-4 to TRBJ2-5; D unclear. The DNA of the CDR3 is TGTGCCAGCAGACTCAAAGAGACCCAGTACTTC. It codes for CASRLKETQYF.